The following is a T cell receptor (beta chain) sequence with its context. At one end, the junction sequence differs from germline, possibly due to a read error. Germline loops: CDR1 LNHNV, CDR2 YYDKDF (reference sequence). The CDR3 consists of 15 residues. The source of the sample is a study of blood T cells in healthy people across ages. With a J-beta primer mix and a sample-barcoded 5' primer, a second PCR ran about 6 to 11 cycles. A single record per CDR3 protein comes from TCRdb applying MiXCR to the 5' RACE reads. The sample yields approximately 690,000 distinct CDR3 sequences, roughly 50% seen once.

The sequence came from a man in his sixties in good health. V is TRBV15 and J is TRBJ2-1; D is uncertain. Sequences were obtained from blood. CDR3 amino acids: CAASRVGMSNNEQFF. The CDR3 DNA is TGTGCCGCCAGCAGAGTCGGAATGTCTAACAATGAGCAGTTCTTC.